This T cell receptor beta chain came from a study of T cell responses to AZD1222 COVID-19 vaccine. Findings and limits, study-wide: Sampling that yielded the repertoires occurred only after the peak T cell response.

CDR3 size: 17 residues. Notes on this clone: Its matching antigen is unknown.

TCRdb's table, derived via immunoSEQ multiplex PCR, lists solely in-frame clones and lacks some. The profile covers about 78,000 clones, with 90% appearing a single time and 2.5% to 4% taken by the ten largest. Pooled together were second doses at about 4 or about 12 weeks. Specimen: peripheral blood, collected 28 days after the second AZD1222 dose. V usage is TRBV21-1 and J usage is TRBJ1-3; the table's D call of TRBD1 was not tested on the DNA. TRBV21-1 represents a pseudogene. The receptor was derived from an adult who received the AZD1222 COVID-19 vaccine. CDR3 nucleotide sequence: TGTGCCGGGATCCGGACAGGGGAATTGGGCTCTGGAAACACCATATATTTT. Encoded protein: CAGIRTGELGSGNTIYF.